This entry is about one T cell receptor (beta chain). Its antigen is unidentified. Samples underwent the assay at deep level. Libraries were prepared by immunoSEQ multiplex PCR; TCRdb keeps only in-frame clonotypes and omits some of them. The sample yields about 1.5 million clones, over 95% seen once. This record comes from a study of shared clonotypes between healthy human individuals. The CDR3 is 15 amino acids. Germline lookup yields CDR1 SGHDT and CDR2 YYEEEE. V was trimmed by 2 bases and J by 7 bases, leaving 16 bases between them. Healthy HIV-negative adults without recent acute infections or vaccinations served as donors. Study results and caveats: Generation probability values for non-shared clonotypes were lower than those for clonotypes shared by all four donors.

Sequenced material: naive CD4+ T cells sorted from blood. Noted subset: CD45RA+ positively selected. The genes are TRBV5-6 and TRBJ1-5, with D possibly TRBD1 on 6 matching bases. The TCR comes from a man in his thirties or forties in good health. The CDR3 region is CASSFKDRFGQPQHF. DNA of the CDR3: TGTGCCAGCAGCTTCAAGGACAGATTTGGGCAGCCCCAGCATTTT.